The rows below give T cell receptor beta chains drawn from one sample of a study of T-cell memory formation after mild COVID-19. TCRdb passed the 5' RACE reads through MiXCR, listing each CDR3 protein once. The sample comprises 75,000 to 90,000 distinct CDR3 sequences, more than 11% of which are singletons, and roughly 30% rests with the top ten. The sample was PBMCs or a T cell subset sorted from them (not recorded which). The receptor source for this set is an adult woman who had mild COVID-19 (a few samples of this study predate the infection). Cell type and time point are not known. Both conserved end residues are part of each CDR3. A D gene is named only where the DNA matches it firmly. Not every row has a clone size; where given, it reads once, few, many or a size class.

d_gene: .; j_gene: TRBJ2-7; abundance: .; v_gene: TRBV5-6; CDR3nt: TGTGCCAGCAGCTTGGGATTTTTGGGTTACGAGCAGTACTTC; CDR3aa: CASSLGFLGYEQYF
d_gene: TRBD1; j_gene: TRBJ1-5; abundance: .; v_gene: TRBV6-5; CDR3nt: TGTGCCAGCAGGGACGGACAGGGTGCCAATCAGCCCCAGCATTTT; CDR3aa: CASRDGQGANQPQHF
d_gene: .; j_gene: TRBJ2-1; abundance: many; v_gene: TRBV7-9; CDR3nt: TGTGCCAGCAGCTTTGGGAGGACAGGTTCGAGGGATGAGCAGTTCTTC; CDR3aa: CASSFGRTGSRDEQFF
d_gene: .; j_gene: TRBJ2-1; abundance: few; v_gene: TRBV11-2; CDR3nt: TGTGCCAGCAGCTTAAACGGCAATGAGCAGTTCTTC; CDR3aa: CASSLNGNEQFF
d_gene: TRBD2; j_gene: TRBJ2-1; abundance: .; v_gene: TRBV7-6; CDR3nt: TGTGCCAGCAGATCCGGGACTAGCGGGGGGATGGATGAGCAGTTCTTC; CDR3aa: CASRSGTSGGMDEQFF
d_gene: TRBD2; j_gene: TRBJ2-7; abundance: .; v_gene: TRBV27; CDR3nt: TGTGCCAGCAGCCCTCCAGGGAGGGTTGGCGAGCAGTACTTC; CDR3aa: CASSPPGRVGEQYF
d_gene: TRBD2; j_gene: TRBJ2-1; abundance: few; v_gene: TRBV12-3/TRBV12-4; CDR3nt: TGTGCCAGCAGTTTCCCCCTAGCGGGACTCAACTACAATGAGCAGTTCTTC; CDR3aa: CASSFPLAGLNYNEQFF
d_gene: .; j_gene: TRBJ2-3; abundance: many; v_gene: TRBV11-2; CDR3nt: TGTGCCAGCAGCTTGTTCACAGATACGCAGTATTTT; CDR3aa: CASSLFTDTQYF
d_gene: TRBD2; j_gene: TRBJ2-3; abundance: .; v_gene: TRBV7-9; CDR3nt: TGTGCCAGCAGCTATCCCGGGACTAGCGGGACTAGCACAGATACGCAGTATTTT; CDR3aa: CASSYPGTSGTSTDTQYF
d_gene: .; j_gene: TRBJ2-7; abundance: .; v_gene: TRBV2; CDR3nt: TGTGCCAGCAGTGAGGGGGAAGACTACGAGCAGTACTTC; CDR3aa: CASSEGEDYEQYF
d_gene: .; j_gene: TRBJ2-2; abundance: .; v_gene: TRBV7-9; CDR3nt: TGTGCCAGCAGCTTAGCAGGTGCCCCCACCGGGGAGCTGTTTTTT; CDR3aa: CASSLAGAPTGELFF
d_gene: TRBD2; j_gene: TRBJ2-1; abundance: .; v_gene: TRBV20-1; CDR3nt: TGCAGTGCTATCTATAGCGGGACAATACACAATGAGCAGTTCTTC; CDR3aa: CSAIYSGTIHNEQFF
d_gene: TRBD1; j_gene: TRBJ2-3; abundance: .; v_gene: TRBV7-8; CDR3nt: TGTGCCAGCAGTTCCGGGACAGGCGGTGATACGCAGTATTTT; CDR3aa: CASSSGTGGDTQYF
d_gene: .; j_gene: TRBJ1-5; abundance: .; v_gene: TRBV15; CDR3nt: TGTGCCACCAGCAGAGAAGCAGGGTTGGGGGAGCCCCAGCATTTT; CDR3aa: CATSREAGLGEPQHF
d_gene: TRBD1; j_gene: TRBJ2-7; abundance: .; v_gene: TRBV15; CDR3nt: TGTGCCACCAGCGGCTGGACAGGGGGGAACGAGCAGTACTTC; CDR3aa: CATSGWTGGNEQYF
d_gene: .; j_gene: TRBJ2-2; abundance: .; v_gene: TRBV9; CDR3nt: TGTGCCAGCAGCGTATATAGCGCCGGGGAGCTGTTTTTT; CDR3aa: CASSVYSAGELFF